This T cell receptor beta chain was captured by sequencing in a study of Ad26.COV2.S vaccination and SARS-CoV-2 variants. Whole-study context: Dosing was one shot or two shots 56 days apart. Study outcomes and limitations: Analyses of TCR breadth and depth may have underestimated total T cell responses. In vaccinated individuals, spike-specific CD8+ and CD4+ T cell responses reportedly displayed substantial breadth.

In the case of this clone: Its antigen remains unidentified.

Method: immunoSEQ multiplex PCR; TCRdb's copy keeps in-frame clones and lacks some. The sample shows fewer than 400,000 clones, around nine tenths of them seen only once. Documented treatment: around 19 received Ad26.COV2.S at low or high dose, single or two shots; 5 received placebo; per-sample allocation not given. The investigators took samples on day 63 after the first vaccine or placebo injection. This CDR3 is built from 15 residues. With V trimmed by 0 bases and J by 7 bases, 5 bases remained unmatched. The germline gives CDR1 SGDLS, CDR2 YYNGEE. V and J are TRBV9 and TRBJ1-4, with 8 nucleotides matching TRBD1. Here the sequenced sample was peripheral blood, taken in a trial of Ad26.COV2.S vaccine versus placebo. The receptor was derived from a person aged 18 to 59 who received the Ad26.COV2.S COVID-19 vaccine or a placebo. CDR3 nucleotides: TGTGCCAGCAGCGTAGAGGCAGGGGGCGGTGAAAAACTGTTTTTT. Protein: CASSVEAGGGEKLFF.